This entry lists 8 T cell receptor beta chains sequenced from one sample in a study of cytomegalovirus exposure and HLA in healthy donors. The primer mix had 60 Vbeta and 13 Jbeta primers. Sequencing used immunoSEQ multiplex PCR; TCRdb keeps in-frame clones, though not all of them. This sample has around 190,000 clones, with 80% to 85% found just once. The sequenced material came from PBMCs. These receptors were obtained from a woman aged 40 to 55 in good health and CMV-seronegative.

The chain couples TRBV28 to TRBJ1-2, with D unresolved. The V gene lost 5 bases and the J gene lost 8 bases, with 18 bases spanning the gap. This CDR3 region has 14 residues. Per the germline V gene, CDR1 is MDHEN and CDR2 is SYDVKM. The CDR3 DNA sequence: TGTGCCAGCAGTGTACCGCCGAGGGTGGGGGGCTACACCTTC. It is translated as CASSVPPRVGGYTF.

This clone turned up a few times. The chain couples TRBV4-3 to TRBJ1-1, with D possibly TRBD1 on 5 matching bases. Trimming removed 6 bases from V and 2 bases from J, with 10 bases in between. The CDR3 covers 13 residues. Germline assignment: CDR1 LGHNA and CDR2 YSLEER. For the CDR3, the DNA is TGCGCCAGCAGACGACAGCAAAACACTGAAGCTTTCTTT. It is translated as CASRRQQNTEAFF.

This chain uses TRBV5-4 with TRBJ2-3, with TRBD2 matching over 13 bases. Germline V lookup: CDR1 SGHNT, CDR2 YYREEE (reference sequence). V shed 5 bases and J 0 bases; nucleotides not matched to a gene: 6. The CDR3 has 17 amino acids. The CDR3 loop is CASRGTSGTTSTDTQYF. The CDR3 bases are TGTGCCAGCAGGGGGACTAGCGGGACAACTAGCACAGATACGCAGTATTTT.

J is TRBJ2-5 and V is TRBV7-3; 8 bases agree with TRBD2. This CDR3 comprises 16 residues. The germline V gene has CDR1 SGHTA and CDR2 FQGTGA. Trimming at V came to 5 bases and at J to 5 bases, leaving 13 bases not matched to a gene. This CDR3 is CASSPSGSTPKETQYF. DNA of the CDR3: TGTGCCAGCAGCCCGAGCGGGAGTACGCCCAAGGAGACCCAGTACTTC.

As concerns this clone: Other DNA sequences of this sample code for an identical CDR3. The chain uses TRBV10-3 and TRBJ2-7; no firm D call. Trimming left V 10 bases short and J 2 bases short, with 12 bases between. The CDR3 is made up of 12 amino acids. Looked up from germline, CDR1 is ENHRY and CDR2 is SYGVKD. CDR3 residues: CATGEHPYEQYF. CDR3 bases: TGTGCCACCGGAGAGCACCCCTACGAGCAGTACTTC.

V gene TRBV5-6 combines with J gene TRBJ1-3; perhaps TRBD1 as D (6 bases). Trimming left V 3 bases short and J 8 bases short, with 9 bases between. This CDR3 has 12 residues. CDR1 is SGHDT and CDR2 is YYEEEE in the germline V gene. The CDR3 spells CASSSGQYTIYF. CDR3 nucleotides: TGTGCCAGCAGCTCAGGACAGTACACCATATATTTT.

The CDR3 is CASSVQGAANEKLFF. The CDR3 bases are TGCGCCAGCAGCGTACAGGGGGCCGCTAATGAAAAACTGTTTTTT. The chain links TRBV4-1 to TRBJ1-4; 9 bases are shared with TRBD1. Losses at the gene ends were 5 bases for V and 3 bases for J; bases not matched to a gene: 4. Germline CDR1 MGHRA, CDR2 YSYEKL. This CDR3 is built from 15 residues.

The chain carries TRBV6-6 and TRBJ1-5; 8 bases are a match to TRBD1. This CDR3 comprises 16 residues. Per the germline V gene, CDR1 is MNHNY and CDR2 is SVGAGI (reference sequence). The junction had 19 bases not matched to a gene; V was cut back by 7 bases and J by 11 bases. The CDR3 is CASTYMTGTGEAAQHF. DNA for the CDR3: TGTGCCAGCACCTACATGACCGGGACAGGAGAGGCGGCCCAGCATTTT.